Following are 21 T cell receptor beta chains from one sample sequenced in a study of blood T cells in healthy people across ages. A second PCR, run for roughly 7 to 11 cycles, used a sample-barcoded 5' primer plus a J-beta primer mix. TCRdb reprocessed the 5' RACE reads with MiXCR, giving one entry per CDR3 protein. The sample comprises roughly 730,000 distinct CDR3 sequences, 45% to 70% of which are singletons, and around a quarter rests with the top ten. Sequenced input: blood. The receptor source for this set is a man between 40 and 49 years old in good health.

The chain uses TRBV20-1 and TRBJ2-1; 12 positions match TRBD2. Losses at the gene ends were 5 bases for V and 8 bases for J; bases not matched to a gene: 10. The germline gives CDR1 DFQATT, CDR2 SNEGSKA (reference sequence). The CDR3 consists of 15 residues. The CDR3 nucleotides are TGCAGTGCTTCGCTACTAGCGGGAGGTATGGATGAGCAGTTCTTC. As protein: CSASLLAGGMDEQFF.

The CDR3 here is CASSLGTGTETYEQYF. CDR3 sequence (DNA): TGTGCCAGCAGCTTAGGAACCGGGACGGAGACCTACGAGCAGTACTTC. The chain has TRBV7-8 and TRBJ2-7; either TRBD1 or TRBD2 may supply D (5 bases each). The CDR3 runs 16 residues. The V gene's germline CDR1 is SGHVS and CDR2 FQNEAQ. Trimming pared 1 base from V and 2 bases from J, leaving 15 bases between.

The gene calls are TRBV4-3 and TRBJ1-6; 9 bases align to TRBD1. Trimming cost V 1 base and J 8 bases; bases outside gene matches: 9. CDR3 size: 17 residues. The germline V gene encodes CDR1 LGHNA and CDR2 YSLEER. CDR3 residues: CASSQGPQGASDSPLHF. The CDR3 nucleotides are TGCGCCAGCAGCCAAGGACCACAGGGGGCCAGTGATTCACCCCTCCACTTT.

This clonotype was seen more than once but under ten times. V gene TRBV7-2 combines with J gene TRBJ1-2; D unresolved. Germline loops: CDR1 SGHTA, CDR2 FQGNSA. The V end was cut by 6 bases, the J end by 4 bases, with 21 bases between. This CDR3 is built from 16 residues. CDR3 amino acids: CASSSHVSVPFYGYTF. The DNA for the CDR3 is TGTGCCAGCAGTTCCCACGTCAGCGTGCCATTCTATGGCTACACCTTC.

The chain employs TRBV12-3 or TRBV12-4 and TRBJ1-1; D unresolved. CDR3 length: 17 residues. Deletions cut 1 base from V and 6 bases from J, with 21 bases between. The CDR3 loop reads CASSLEFAFSRYAEAFF. For the CDR3, the DNA is TGTGCCAGCAGTTTAGAATTTGCCTTTTCGAGGTACGCTGAAGCTTTCTTT.

There are many counts of this clonotype. This chain connects TRBV7-2 to TRBJ2-7; D not resolved. Germline loops: CDR1 SGHTA, CDR2 FQGNSA. The V gene lost 5 bases and the J gene lost 3 bases, with 11 bases spanning the gap. This CDR3 region has 13 residues. CDR3 amino acids: CASSPDGFYEQYF. CDR3 in DNA: TGTGCCAGCAGCCCCGATGGATTCTACGAGCAGTACTTC.

As concerns this clonotype: Compared with germline, one end of the junction differs, possibly owing to a read error. The V gene is TRBV27, the J gene TRBJ1-2, with a tentative D call TRBD1 (6 bases). This CDR3 is 13 amino acids long. CDR1 and CDR2 from the germline V gene are MNHEY and SMNVEV (reference sequence). CDR3 nucleotide sequence: TGTGCTAGCAGCTCTACAGGGTCCTATGGCTACACCTTC. Protein product: CASSSTGSYGYTF.

Points on this clonotype: One base away lies a much larger clone, so this may be a sequencing read error. The chain has TRBV27 and TRBJ1-2, with D possibly TRBD1 on 6 matching bases. V was trimmed by 3 bases and J by 4 bases, leaving 12 bases between them. Germline V gives CDR1 MNHEY, CDR2 SMNVEV (reference sequence). This CDR3 region has 14 residues. The DNA of the CDR3 is TGTGCCAGCAGTTTTAGGGGGGGCCGCTATGGCTACACCTTC. Amino acids: CASSFRGGRYGYTF.

V gene TRBV2 combines with J gene TRBJ1-1, with 7 positions matching TRBD1. Germline lookup yields CDR1 SNHLY and CDR2 FYNNEI. This CDR3 is built from 19 residues. After removal of 6 bases from V and 0 bases from J, the junction contained 19 bases not matched to a gene. For the CDR3, the DNA is TGTGCCAGCAGGAACAATGAAAGGGACAGTGGGTTCATGAACACTGAAGCTTTCTTT. Amino acids: CASRNNERDSGFMNTEAFF.

This clonotype was counted a few times. The CDR3: CASSSIGQGNQYF. The DNA of the CDR3 is TGTGCCAGCAGCTCGATAGGACAGGGGAATCAGTACTTC. The gene calls are TRBV7-9 and TRBJ2-4; 9 positions agree with TRBD1. The CDR3 length is 13 residues. The J segment lost 12 bases and the V segment lost 4 bases, leaving 7 bases of the junction unmatched. The germline V gene encodes CDR1 SEHNR and CDR2 FQNEAQ (reference sequence).

About this clonotype itself: Compared with germline, one end of the junction differs, possibly owing to a read error. The J gene is TRBJ2-2, the V gene TRBV5-1; D gene unclear. The CDR3 is 14 amino acids. Germline CDR1 is SGHRS and CDR2 is YFSETQ. CDR3 loop: CASSSGLNAGELFF. The CDR3 DNA reads as TGCGCCAGCAGCTCGGGTCTGAACGCCGGGGAGCTGTTTTTT.

This chain connects TRBV6-2 or TRBV6-3 to TRBJ2-2, with TRBD1 as a possible D gene (5 bases). V dropped 5 bases and J dropped 2 bases, with 12 bases sitting between them. The germline gives CDR1 MNHEY, CDR2 SVGEGT. This CDR3 contains 15 residues. CDR3 sequence reads: CASSLRDYNTGELFF. For the CDR3, the DNA is TGTGCCAGCAGTCTCAGGGATTATAACACCGGGGAGCTGTTTTTT.

V gene TRBV7-3 combines with J gene TRBJ2-5; D possibly uses TRBD1 or TRBD2 (6 bases each). V was trimmed by 2 bases and J by 0 bases, leaving 13 bases between them. The CDR3 length is 16 residues. Germline CDR1 and CDR2: SGHTA and FQGTGA. The DNA for the CDR3 is TGTGCCAGCAGCTTAGATGGTCGGGGGCACCAAGAGACCCAGTACTTC. Protein sequence: CASSLDGRGHQETQYF. The full variable domain, in which reference TRBV7-3 and TRBJ2-5 provide the parts outside the CDR3, is GAGVSQTPSNKVTEKGKYVELRCDPISGHTALYWYRQSLGQGPEFLIYFQGTGAADDSGLPNDRFFAVRPEGSVSTLKIQRTERGDSAVYLCASSLDGRGHQETQYFGPGTRLLVL.

Only a few counts were recorded for this clonotype. The chain is built from TRBV12-3 or TRBV12-4 and TRBJ2-3; the D is unclear. V lost 3 bases, J lost 2 bases, and 15 bases lay in between. CDR3 size: 16 residues. CDR3 residues: CASSFTLRPNTDTQYF. The CDR3 nucleotides are TGTGCCAGCAGTTTTACCCTCCGGCCTAACACAGATACGCAGTATTTT.

The sample holds one count of this clonotype. V gene TRBV20-1 combines with J gene TRBJ2-5, with D possibly TRBD2 on 5 matching bases. The J call is doubtful: the DNA matches TRBJ2-7 better. This CDR3 is 13 amino acids long. CDR1 is DFQATT, CDR2 SNEGSKA, per germline (reference sequence). The CDR3 protein is CSAAGGSWVEQYF. The CDR3 DNA follows: TGCAGTGCCGCTGGAGGCTCCTGGGTCGAGCAGTACTTC.

The chain is built from TRBV29-1 and TRBJ2-7, with 7 positions matching TRBD2. From germline, CDR1 is SQVTM and CDR2 ANQGSEA. The CDR3 spans 16 residues. V was pared by 6 bases and J by 0 bases, with 14 bases of the junction left unmatched. CDR3 DNA: TGCAGCGTGAGAAATTGGAGGGGCGGGAGCTCCTACGAGCAGTACTTC. Protein product: CSVRNWRGGSSYEQYF.

This clonotype turned up a few times. V and J are TRBV29-1 and TRBJ2-5; D is perhaps TRBD2 (7 bases). The V gene's germline CDR1 is SQVTM and CDR2 ANQGSEA. The CDR3 runs 14 residues. Trimming pared 7 bases from V and 5 bases from J, leaving 20 bases between. CDR3: CSGTHTGGSETQYF. CDR3 sequence (DNA): TGCAGCGGGACCCACACGGGGGGCAGCGAGACCCAGTACTTC.

The gene calls are TRBV7-2 and TRBJ1-2; no definite D call. The V and J ends lost 1 base and 4 bases respectively, with 13 bases between them. The CDR3 spans 15 residues. Germline V lookup: CDR1 SGHTA, CDR2 FQGNSA. The chain's CDR3 is CASSLVRGLGYGYTF. CDR3 nucleotides: TGTGCCAGCAGCTTAGTGCGGGGATTGGGCTATGGCTACACCTTC.

The chain has TRBV11-2 and TRBJ2-5, with D perhaps TRBD1 (5 bases). Germline V gene lookup returns CDR1 SGHAT and CDR2 FQNNGV. V was cut by 5 bases and J by 4 bases, with 20 bases left in between. The CDR3 spans 16 residues. CDR3 DNA: TGTGCCAGCAGCGCCTGGACAACGGAGTTTGGAGAGACCCAGTACTTC. Translating it yields CASSAWTTEFGETQYF. The whole variable domain, filled in from reference TRBV11-2 and TRBJ2-5, reads EAGVAQSPRYKIIEKRQSVAFWCNPISGHATLYWYQQILGQGPKLLIQFQNNGVVDDSQLPKDRFSAERLKGVDSTLKIQPAKLEDSAVYLCASSAWTTEFGETQYFGPGTRLLVL.

The chain has TRBV7-2 and TRBJ1-2, with 11 positions matching TRBD1. The CDR3 has 16 residues. Trimming removed 1 base from V and 9 bases from J; junction bases left unmatched: 10. CDR1 is SGHTA, CDR2 FQGNSA, per germline. CDR3 coding DNA: TGTGCCAGCAGCTTAGGCGGACAGGGGGCGATTAACAGCTACACCTTC. It yields the protein CASSLGGQGAINSYTF.

This clonotype has just one count. V gene TRBV11-3 combines with J gene TRBJ2-7; 9 nucleotides align to TRBD2. V lost 3 bases to trimming and J lost 1 base; unmatched junction nucleotides: 13. Germline values: CDR1 SGHNT, CDR2 YENEEA. This CDR3 comprises 18 residues. The CDR3 bases are TGTGCCAGCAGCTTGGGGATTAGCGGGAGCTTTCGGTCCTACGAGCAGTACTTC. Protein: CASSLGISGSFRSYEQYF.